Here is one TCR beta chain with its context. Profiled with immunoSEQ multiplex PCR; TCRdb holds only in-frame clones, not every one. The sample contains approximately 81,000 clones, 82% of which appear only once. The source of the sample is a study of blood T cell repertoires in COVID-19. The ends were cut back, 3 bases at V and 2 bases at J, with 10 bases in the middle. Germline values: CDR1 MNHNS, CDR2 SASEGT. The length of the CDR3 is 14 residues. Material: peripheral blood. The sequence came from a human donor in a cohort sampled during active COVID-19. This rearrangement joins TRBV6-1 to TRBJ2-5; D might be TRBD1 (5 bases). The DNA of the CDR3 is TGTGCCAGCAGTGAGCTGGGGCCTCAAGAGACCCAGTACTTC. Amino acids: CASSELGPQETQYF.